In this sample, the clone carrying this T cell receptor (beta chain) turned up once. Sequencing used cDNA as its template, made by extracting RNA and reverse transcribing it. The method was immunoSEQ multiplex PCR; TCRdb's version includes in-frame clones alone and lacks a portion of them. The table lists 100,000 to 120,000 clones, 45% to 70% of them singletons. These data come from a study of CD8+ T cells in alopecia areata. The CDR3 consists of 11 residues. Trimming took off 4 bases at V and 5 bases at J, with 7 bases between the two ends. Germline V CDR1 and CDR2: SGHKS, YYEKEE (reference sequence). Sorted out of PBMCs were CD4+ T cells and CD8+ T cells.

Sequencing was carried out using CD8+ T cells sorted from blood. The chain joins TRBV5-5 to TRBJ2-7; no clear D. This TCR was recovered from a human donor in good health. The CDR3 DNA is TGTGCCAGCAGCCGTGGACACGAGCAGTACTTC. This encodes CASSRGHEQYF.